This TCR beta chain was found in a study of T cell responses to AZD1222 COVID-19 vaccine. Data came from immunoSEQ multiplex PCR; TCRdb stores just in-frame clones and leaves some out. This table holds about 160,000 clones, 92% found once. Per the germline V gene, CDR1 is LGHDT and CDR2 is YNNKEL (reference sequence). Trimming shortened V by 4 bases and J by 6 bases, and 16 bases separated the two germline ends. The CDR3 spans 14 residues. The TCR was taken from an adult in good health. The specimen comprised peripheral blood, sampled on day 0 of MenACWY control vaccination. The V and J genes are TRBV3-1 (or the pseudogene TRBV3-2) and TRBJ2-7; D is possibly TRBD2 (5 bases). CDR3 coding DNA: TGTGCCAGCAGCCCGCAGTCCCACCGGGGCGAGCAGTACTTC. Its translation: CASSPQSHRGEQYF.